Below, 17 T cell receptor beta chains from the same sample are listed, as sequenced in a study of T cell changes during pregnancy in multiple sclerosis. Using immunoSEQ multiplex PCR, the repertoire was profiled, and TCRdb retains in-frame clones only, with some absent. The table lists fewer than 95,000 clones, 90% to 95% of them singletons. This specimen consisted of peripheral blood, obtained in the first trimester of pregnancy. The source of these receptors is a female donor with multiple sclerosis, enrolled in a pregnancy study.

The gene calls are TRBV19 and TRBJ1-1, with 7 bases fitting TRBD1. The junction had 3 bases not matched to a gene; V was cut back by 3 bases and J by 5 bases. CDR3 length equals 13 residues. Germline CDR1 reads LNHDA; CDR2 reads SQIVND (reference sequence). The CDR3 sequence is CASSMGQRTEAFF. The DNA for the CDR3 is TGTGCCAGTAGTATGGGACAGAGAACTGAAGCTTTCTTT.

The V and J genes are TRBV7-2 and TRBJ2-3, with D possibly being TRBD2 (7 bases). Germline V gene lookup returns CDR1 SGHTA and CDR2 FQGNSA. Trimming stripped 2 bases from V and 4 bases from J, with 16 bases between. The CDR3 runs to 16 residues. In DNA form, the CDR3 reads TGTGCCAGCAGCTTATATCCGGGGGGCTATCCAGATACGCAGTATTTT. As protein: CASSLYPGGYPDTQYF.

The V and J genes are TRBV7-6 and TRBJ2-2, with D maybe TRBD1 (5 bases). The germline gives CDR1 SGHVS, CDR2 FNYEAQ. The ends were cut back, 1 base at V and 13 bases at J, with 19 bases in the middle. The CDR3 covers 15 residues. The CDR3 sequence is CASSLVGWGQNGLFF. The CDR3 DNA follows: TGTGCCAGCAGCTTAGTGGGCTGGGGCCAAAACGGGCTGTTTTTT.

The J gene is TRBJ2-3, the V gene TRBV18; 8 positions agree with TRBD2. The V gene's germline CDR1 is KGHSH and CDR2 LQKENI. The ends lost 2 bases at V and 1 base at J; junction bases unmatched: 5. The CDR3 sequence is 16 residues long. CDR3 residues: CASSPLSGGGTDTQYF. The CDR3 DNA follows: TGTGCCAGCTCACCATTAAGCGGGGGAGGCACAGATACGCAGTATTTT.

The chain uses TRBV19 and TRBJ1-5, with 8 bases identical to TRBD1. Germline-derived CDR1 and CDR2 are LNHDA and SQIVND (reference sequence). The CDR3 is 15 residues long. V gave up 1 base and J gave up 4 bases; unmatched junction bases: 3. CDR3 DNA sequence: TGTGCCAGTAGTATAGGGACAGGGAGGAATCAGCCCCAGCATTTT. Translation: CASSIGTGRNQPQHF.

Only one count was recorded for this clone. The chain recombines TRBV27 with TRBJ2-2; the match to TRBD1 covers 8 bases. The V gene end was trimmed by 3 bases and the J gene end by 7 bases; junction bases not matched to a gene: 13. The CDR3 extends over 17 amino acids. CDR1 is MNHEY, CDR2 SMNVEV, per germline (reference sequence). CDR3 residues: CASSFLPPQGADGELFF. CDR3 sequence (DNA): TGTGCCAGCAGTTTCCTCCCCCCCCAGGGGGCTGACGGGGAGCTGTTTTTT.

The chain uses TRBV6-6 and TRBJ2-1, with 10 bases matching TRBD2. V lost 7 bases and J lost 4; bases outside the gene matches: 7. There are 15 residues in the CDR3. The germline V gene encodes CDR1 MNHNY and CDR2 SVGAGI (reference sequence). The CDR3, as DNA: TGTGCCAGCACCCAAAGCGGGGGGGCTTACAATGAGCAGTTCTTC. Amino acid sequence: CASTQSGGAYNEQFF.

The chain has TRBV9 and TRBJ2-3, with D tentatively TRBD2 (6 bases). The CDR3 consists of 16 residues. From germline, CDR1 is SGDLS and CDR2 YYNGEE. Trimming left V 3 bases short and J 2 bases short, with 16 bases between. CDR3: CASSARTSRTTDTQYF. CDR3 sequence (DNA): TGTGCCAGCAGCGCCAGAACTAGCCGCACCACAGATACGCAGTATTTT. Full variable domain (missing parts from reference TRBV9 and TRBJ2-3): DSGVTQTPKHLITATGQRVTLRCSPRSGDLSVYWYQQSLDQGLQFLIQYYNGEERAKGNILERFSAQQFPDLHSELNLSSLELGDSALYFCASSARTSRTTDTQYFGPGTRLTVL.

The rearrangement uses TRBV11-1 and TRBJ2-1, with TRBD2 as a possible D gene (5 bases). Germline lookup yields CDR1 SGHAT and CDR2 FQDESV (reference sequence). The CDR3 is made up of 15 amino acids. The V end was cut by 1 base, the J end by 5 bases, with 12 bases between. CDR3 region: CASSLGTRDNNEQFF. DNA of the CDR3: TGTGCCAGCAGCTTAGGGACTCGGGATAACAATGAGCAGTTCTTC.

The J gene is TRBJ1-3, the V gene TRBV6-1; a possible D gene is TRBD1 (5 bases). The CDR3 spans 15 residues. Germline V gene lookup returns CDR1 MNHNS and CDR2 SASEGT. The V and J ends lost 2 bases and 8 bases respectively, with 16 bases between them. DNA for the CDR3: TGTGCCAGCAGTGAACGATGGGGCCGAGAAGACACCATATATTTT. The encoded protein is CASSERWGREDTIYF.

The chain has TRBV19 and TRBJ2-7, with D unclear. The CDR3 covers 14 residues. Germline V gene sequence: CDR1 LNHDA, CDR2 SQIVND (reference sequence). Trimming stripped 7 bases from V and 6 bases from J, with 19 bases between. The DNA of the CDR3 is TGTGCCAGTACTACACGGTCAGGCCCTTCCGAGCAGTACTTC. It is translated as CASTTRSGPSEQYF.

The chain employs TRBV27 and TRBJ1-1, with 9 bases fitting TRBD1. The V gene's germline CDR1 is MNHEY and CDR2 SMNVEV (reference sequence). The CDR3 runs to 15 residues. V shed 5 bases, J shed 10 bases, and the junction held 14 bases outside the gene matches. The CDR3 DNA is TGTGCCAGCAGTCCCGGGACAGGGTTCTTGGGAGGAGCTTTCTTT. This codes for CASSPGTGFLGGAFF.

The V gene is TRBV11-2, the J gene TRBJ2-5; D is perhaps TRBD1 (5 bases). The CDR3 is 15 residues long. The V end was cut by 2 bases, the J end by 5 bases, with 15 bases between. The germline gives CDR1 SGHAT, CDR2 FQNNGV. The CDR3 bases are TGTGCCAGCAGCTTACAGGGATACTATGGGGAGACCCAGTACTTC. Translating it yields CASSLQGYYGETQYF.

The CDR3 loop is CASRRQGAGETQYF. CDR3 sequence (DNA): TGTGCCAGCAGAAGGCAGGGGGCCGGTGAGACCCAGTACTTC. The V and J genes are TRBV27 and TRBJ2-5; TRBD1 agrees at 8 bases. V lost 6 bases and J lost 5; bases outside the gene matches: 8. There are 14 residues in the CDR3. Germline values: CDR1 MNHEY, CDR2 SMNVEV (reference sequence).

The V call is TRBV4-1, the J call TRBJ2-3; 7 bases fit TRBD2. The CDR3 has 15 amino acids. The germline CDR1 and CDR2 sequences are MGHRA and YSYEKL. V trimming: 0 bases; J trimming: 0 bases; junction bases outside the gene matches: 0. CDR3 in amino acids: CASSQEGGSTDTQYF. CDR3 DNA: TGCGCCAGCAGCCAAGAGGGGGGGAGCACAGATACGCAGTATTTT.

This clone was observed once. J is TRBJ1-6 and V is TRBV18, with TRBD1 matching over 8 bases. The CDR3 loop spans 15 amino acids. The germline V gene encodes CDR1 KGHSH and CDR2 LQKENI. V shed 5 bases, J shed 10 bases, and the junction held 10 bases outside the gene matches. The CDR3 reads CASSSGQGARSPLHF. CDR3 sequence (DNA): TGTGCCAGCTCATCTGGACAGGGAGCAAGGTCACCCCTCCACTTT.

This chain connects TRBV9 to TRBJ1-2, with D maybe TRBD1 (6 bases). This CDR3 region has 14 residues. V lost 4 bases to trimming and J lost 4 bases, with 14 bases between them. CDR1 SGDLS and CDR2 YYNGEE come from the germline V gene. The CDR3 DNA is TGTGCCAGCAGCCCTAGGGAGGGGGGCTATGGCTACACCTTC. Translated: CASSPREGGYGYTF.